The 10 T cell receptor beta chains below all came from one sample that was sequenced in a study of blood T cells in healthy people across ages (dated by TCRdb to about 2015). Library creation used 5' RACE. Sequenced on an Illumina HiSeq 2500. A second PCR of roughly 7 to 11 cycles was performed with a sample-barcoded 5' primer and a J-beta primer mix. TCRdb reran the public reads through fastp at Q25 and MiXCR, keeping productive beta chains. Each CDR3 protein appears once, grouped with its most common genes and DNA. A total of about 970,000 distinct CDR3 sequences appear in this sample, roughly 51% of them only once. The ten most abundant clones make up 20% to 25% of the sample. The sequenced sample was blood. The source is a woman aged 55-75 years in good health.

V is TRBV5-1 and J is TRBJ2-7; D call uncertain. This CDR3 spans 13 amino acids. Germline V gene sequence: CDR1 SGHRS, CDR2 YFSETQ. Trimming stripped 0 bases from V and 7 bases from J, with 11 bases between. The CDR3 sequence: CASSLEGPWEQYF. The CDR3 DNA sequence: TGCGCCAGCAGCTTGGAGGGCCCATGGGAGCAGTACTTC. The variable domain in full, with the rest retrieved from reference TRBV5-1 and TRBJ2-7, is KAGVTQTPRYLIKTRGQQVTLSCSPISGHRSVSWYQQTPGQGLQFLFEYFSETQRNKGNFPGRFSGRQFSNSRSEMNVSTLELGDSALYLCASSLEGPWEQYFGPGTRLTVT.

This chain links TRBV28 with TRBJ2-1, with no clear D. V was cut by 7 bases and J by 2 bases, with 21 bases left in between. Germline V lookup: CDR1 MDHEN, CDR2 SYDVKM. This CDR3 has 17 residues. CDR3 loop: CASTTLLRPTPYNEQFF. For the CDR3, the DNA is TGTGCCAGCACCACGCTATTAAGACCCACTCCCTACAATGAGCAGTTCTTC.

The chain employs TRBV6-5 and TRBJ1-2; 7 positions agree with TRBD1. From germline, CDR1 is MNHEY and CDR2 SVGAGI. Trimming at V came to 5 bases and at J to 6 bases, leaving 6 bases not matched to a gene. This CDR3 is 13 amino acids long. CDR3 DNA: TGTGCCAGCAGTCGGACAGGTTTGCATGGCTACACCTTC. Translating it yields CASSRTGLHGYTF.

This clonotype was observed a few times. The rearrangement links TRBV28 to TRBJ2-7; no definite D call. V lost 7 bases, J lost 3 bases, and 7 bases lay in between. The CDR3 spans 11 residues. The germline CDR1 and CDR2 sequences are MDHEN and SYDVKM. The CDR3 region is CASTADYEQYF. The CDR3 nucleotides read TGTGCCAGCACCGCAGACTACGAGCAGTACTTC.

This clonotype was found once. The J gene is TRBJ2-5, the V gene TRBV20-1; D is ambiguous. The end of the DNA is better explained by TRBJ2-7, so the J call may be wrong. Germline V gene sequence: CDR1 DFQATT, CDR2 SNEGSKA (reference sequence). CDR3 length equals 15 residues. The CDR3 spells CSAPPMDLLKNEQYF. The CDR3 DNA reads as TGCAGTGCCCCACCTATGGACCTCCTGAAGAACGAGCAGTACTTC.

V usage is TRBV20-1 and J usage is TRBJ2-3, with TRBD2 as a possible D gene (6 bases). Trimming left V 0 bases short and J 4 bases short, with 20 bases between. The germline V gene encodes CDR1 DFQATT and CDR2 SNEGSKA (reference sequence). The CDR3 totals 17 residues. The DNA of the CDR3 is TGCAGTGCTAGAGATTTGACGGCGGGGCTTAACCCAGATACGCAGTATTTT. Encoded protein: CSARDLTAGLNPDTQYF.

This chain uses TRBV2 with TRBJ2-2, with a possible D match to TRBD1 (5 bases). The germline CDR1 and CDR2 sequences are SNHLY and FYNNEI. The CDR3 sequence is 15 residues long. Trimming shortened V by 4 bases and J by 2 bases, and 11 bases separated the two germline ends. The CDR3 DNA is TGTGCCAGCAGTGCCCACAGGACCAACACCGGGGAGCTGTTTTTT. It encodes CASSAHRTNTGELFF. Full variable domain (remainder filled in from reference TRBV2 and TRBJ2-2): EPEVTQTPSHQVTQMGQEVILRCVPISNHLYFYWYRQILGQKVEFLVSFYNNEISEKSEIFDDQFSVERPDGSNFTLKIRSTKLEDSAMYFCASSAHRTNTGELFFGEGSRLTVL.

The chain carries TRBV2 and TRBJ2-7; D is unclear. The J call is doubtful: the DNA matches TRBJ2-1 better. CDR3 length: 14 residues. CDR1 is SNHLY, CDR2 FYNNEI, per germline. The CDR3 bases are TGTGCCAGCAGTGACGTTAGATCCTCCTACGAGCAGTTCTTC. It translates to CASSDVRSSYEQFF.

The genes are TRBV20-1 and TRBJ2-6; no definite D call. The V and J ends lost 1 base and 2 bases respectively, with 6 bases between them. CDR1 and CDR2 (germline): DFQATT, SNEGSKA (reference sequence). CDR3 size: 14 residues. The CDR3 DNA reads TGCAGTGCTAGAGGCCGGCCTGGGGCCAACGTCCTGACTTTC. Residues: CSARGRPGANVLTF.

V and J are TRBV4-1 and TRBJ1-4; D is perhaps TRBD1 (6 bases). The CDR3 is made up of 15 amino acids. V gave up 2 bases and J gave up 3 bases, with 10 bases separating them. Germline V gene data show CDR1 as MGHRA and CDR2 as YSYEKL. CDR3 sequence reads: CASSQRGGANEKLFF. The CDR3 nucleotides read TGCGCCAGCAGCCAAAGGGGGGGGGCTAATGAAAAACTGTTTTTT.